These 26 T cell receptor beta chains were sequenced from one sample in a study of OX40 agonist ivuxolimab in advanced cancers. Assay: immunoSEQ multiplex PCR; the TCRdb copy retains only in-frame clones and omits some. The sample includes tens of thousands of clones, 70% to 90% of them seen just once. Sequencing used CD4+ or CD8+ T cells sorted from blood, obtained in a trial of the OX40 agonist ivuxolimab. These receptors were collected from an adult with an advanced solid tumor such as melanoma, head and neck, liver or kidney cancer.

J is TRBJ2-1 and V is TRBV4-1; possibly TRBD1 for D (7 bases). Germline CDR1 MGHRA, CDR2 YSYEKL. The CDR3 runs 15 residues. Trimming cost V 1 base and J 7 bases, with 14 bases left between them. The CDR3 region has the DNA TGCGCCAGCAGCCAAGCGACAGGGAGGAAAAATGAGCAGTTCTTC. Protein: CASSQATGRKNEQFF.

The chain recombines TRBV6-5 with TRBJ1-2, with TRBD1 matching 8 bases. The CDR3 consists of 12 residues. The V and J ends lost 6 bases and 7 bases, in that order; junction bases with no gene match: 4. Germline CDR1 is MNHEY and CDR2 is SVGAGI. As DNA, the CDR3 is TGTGCCAGCAGGACAGGGGTTGGTGGCTACACCTTC. Translation gives CASRTGVGGYTF.

The rearrangement joins TRBV6-1 to TRBJ1-1; no firm D call. Trimming removed 5 bases from V and 1 base from J, with 8 bases in between. The CDR3 has 13 amino acids. Germline V CDR1 and CDR2: MNHNS, SASEGT. CDR3 nucleotide sequence: TGTGCCAGCAGTATCGGACGGAACACTGAAGCTTTCTTT. It encodes CASSIGRNTEAFF.

The rearrangement links TRBV29-1 to TRBJ1-2, with 11 bases fitting TRBD1. The germline gives CDR1 SQVTM, CDR2 ANQGSEA. Trimming took 7 bases from V and 3 from J; bases not matched to a gene: 16. The CDR3 has 17 amino acids. This CDR3 is CSAATRDRGNYYYGYTF. The CDR3 nucleotides read TGCAGCGCCGCAACCCGGGACAGGGGGAATTACTACTATGGCTACACCTTC.

The chain is built from TRBV10-3 and TRBJ1-2; 11 positions match TRBD1. The CDR3 has 15 amino acids. Germline CDR1 is ENHRY and CDR2 is SYGVKD. With V trimmed by 6 bases and J by 3 bases, 6 bases remained unmatched. The CDR3 loop reads CAISLGQGADYGYTF. CDR3 coding DNA: TGTGCCATCAGCCTCGGACAGGGGGCTGACTATGGCTACACCTTC.

This clone was seen a handful of times. The chain carries TRBV27 and TRBJ2-7; weak D call: TRBD1 (6 bases). V lost 5 bases to trimming and J lost 1 base, with 12 bases between them. Germline CDR1 reads MNHEY; CDR2 reads SMNVEV (reference sequence). This CDR3 has 14 amino acids. The CDR3 reads CASSTDRLSYEQYF. CDR3 in DNA: TGTGCCAGCAGTACAGACAGGTTATCCTACGAGCAGTACTTC.

The V call is TRBV4-1, the J call TRBJ2-5; the match to TRBD1 covers 8 bases. Germline CDR1 and CDR2: MGHRA and YSYEKL. The CDR3 sequence is 14 residues long. Losses at the gene ends were 4 bases for V and 5 bases for J; bases not matched to a gene: 6. The CDR3 nucleotides are TGCGCCAGCAGCCTCGTGACAGGGGTGGAGACCCAGTACTTC. Amino acid sequence: CASSLVTGVETQYF.

The chain is built from TRBV9 and TRBJ2-2; tentatively, D is TRBD1 (5 bases). Germline V CDR1 and CDR2: SGDLS, YYNGEE. The CDR3 runs to 15 residues. V was trimmed by 0 bases and J by 1 base, leaving 7 bases between them. The CDR3 sequence: CASSVAGKNTGELFF. For the CDR3, the DNA is TGTGCCAGCAGCGTAGCAGGGAAGAACACCGGGGAGCTGTTTTTT.

V usage is TRBV4-1 and J usage is TRBJ1-4; the match to TRBD1 covers 9 bases. J gave up 7 bases and V 4 bases, and 4 bases lay outside the gene matches. Germline assignment: CDR1 MGHRA and CDR2 YSYEKL. The CDR3 has 14 amino acids. In nucleotides, the CDR3 is TGCGCCAGCAGCCTACAGGGGGCTGTTGAAAAACTGTTTTTT. Protein sequence: CASSLQGAVEKLFF.

The chain has TRBV6-5 and TRBJ1-2; D remains unclear. Trimming removed 2 bases from V and 8 bases from J, with 12 bases in between. The germline CDR1 and CDR2 sequences are MNHEY and SVGAGI. The CDR3 totals 13 residues. The CDR3 DNA follows: TGTGCCAGCAGTTACGACGGTCTGGGGGGCTACACCTTC. Translated, it gives CASSYDGLGGYTF.

The rearrangement joins TRBV7-9 to TRBJ2-1, with 7 bases lining up with TRBD1. Germline trimming cut 1 base from V and 6 bases from J; bases unmatched to any gene: 6. Germline CDR1 is SEHNR and CDR2 is FQNEAQ (reference sequence). The CDR3 is 15 residues long. CDR3 amino acids: CASSLDGQAGNEQFF. CDR3 bases: TGTGCCAGCAGCTTAGATGGACAGGCGGGCAATGAGCAGTTCTTC.

The V gene is TRBV28, the J gene TRBJ2-7; D gene uncertain. The CDR3 loop spans 15 amino acids. Germline V CDR1 and CDR2: MDHEN, SYDVKM. The V and J ends lost 2 bases and 4 bases respectively, with 15 bases between them. CDR3 bases: TGTGCCAGCAGTTTAGACTGGATTACGGATTACGAGCAGTACTTC. Residues: CASSLDWITDYEQYF. Supplemented by reference TRBV28 and TRBJ2-7, the full variable domain reads DVKVTQSSRYLVKRTGEKVFLECVQDMDHENMFWYRQDPGLGLRLIYFSYDVKMKEKGDIPEGYSVSREKKERFSLILESASTNQTSMYLCASSLDWITDYEQYFGPGTRLTVT.

The chain uses TRBV2 and TRBJ2-7, with TRBD1 matching 8 bases. Germline lookup yields CDR1 SNHLY and CDR2 FYNNEI. V was clipped by 5 bases and J by 2 bases; unmatched bases: 5. This CDR3 region has 14 residues. The CDR3 DNA sequence: TGTGCCAGCAGTTTTCGGACAGGGACCTACGAGCAGTACTTC. Amino acid sequence: CASSFRTGTYEQYF.

The V and J genes are TRBV19 and TRBJ2-2; 9 positions agree with TRBD1. The CDR3 length is 15 residues. Germline V CDR1 and CDR2: LNHDA, SQIVND (reference sequence). After removal of 7 bases from V and 5 bases from J, the junction contained 8 bases not matched to a gene. As DNA, the CDR3 is TGTGCCAGTACCTATGACAGGGGGAGAACCGGGGAGCTGTTTTTT. This gives the protein CASTYDRGRTGELFF.

The chain recombines TRBV15 with TRBJ2-1, with D uncertain. Looked up from germline, CDR1 is LNHNV and CDR2 is YYDKDF (reference sequence). Between the trimmed V and J ends, which lost 3 bases and 10 bases, there was a span of 10 bases. The CDR3 runs to 12 residues. In DNA, the CDR3 is TGTGCCACCAGCAGTGGGCCTTTGGAGCAGTTCTTC. Its protein product is CATSSGPLEQFF.

This clone has only a few counts. V is TRBV6-1 and J is TRBJ2-7; 10 bases map to TRBD1. Per the germline V gene, CDR1 is MNHNS and CDR2 is SASEGT. With V trimmed by 7 bases and J by 6 bases, 3 bases remained unmatched. The CDR3 has 12 residues. The CDR3, as DNA: TGTGCCAGCATTCGGACAGGGGGCGAGCAGTACTTC. This encodes CASIRTGGEQYF.

This sequence joins TRBV12-2 and TRBJ2-7; TRBD1, as called in the table, went unchecked against the DNA. TRBV12-2 is designated a pseudogene. The CDR3 has 16 amino acids. The CDR3 coding sequence is TGTGCAAGTCGCCCGAATCGGGACAGGGGTCCTTACGAGCAGTACTTC. Translated, it gives CASRPNRDRGPYEQYF.

The chain links TRBV15 to TRBJ2-3; no firm D call. The CDR3 length is 16 residues. Germline V gives CDR1 LNHNV, CDR2 YYDKDF (reference sequence). Trimming shortened V by 0 bases and J by 0 bases, and 10 bases separated the two germline ends. The CDR3 DNA follows: TGTGCCACCAGCAGAGATTACACGATCAGCACAGATACGCAGTATTTT. Translated, it gives CATSRDYTISTDTQYF.

The gene calls are TRBV5-1 and TRBJ1-1; D possibly corresponds to TRBD1 (5 bases). Germline CDR1 and CDR2: SGHRS and YFSETQ. V was shortened by 1 base and J by 9 bases, with 16 bases between the two germline ends. This CDR3 contains 14 residues. The CDR3, as DNA: TGCGCCAGCAGCTTGTTCGGGGCGGGTCGGAAAGCTTTCTTT. Its protein is CASSLFGAGRKAFF.

This clone turned up a few times. The V gene is TRBV7-7, the J gene TRBJ2-2; D ambiguous. Trimming shortened V by 0 bases and J by 8 bases, and 7 bases separated the two germline ends. The CDR3 length is 13 residues. CDR1 is SSHAT, CDR2 FNYEAQ, per germline (reference sequence). The CDR3 sequence: CASSLAATGELFF. The CDR3 DNA is TGTGCCAGCAGCTTAGCAGCTACAGGGGAGCTGTTTTTT.

The rearrangement links TRBV7-7 to TRBJ2-1; 8 nucleotides agree with TRBD2. With 5 bases clipped from V and 4 bases from J, the junction kept 7 bases outside the gene matches. The CDR3 consists of 15 residues. The germline V gene has CDR1 SSHAT and CDR2 FNYEAQ (reference sequence). CDR3 sequence: CASSPRGANYNEQFF. The CDR3 region has the DNA TGTGCCAGCAGCCCGCGGGGGGCAAATTACAATGAGCAGTTCTTC.

This clone was seen a few times. V gene TRBV19 combines with J gene TRBJ1-6, with TRBD1 matching over 12 bases. The CDR3 runs to 16 residues. CDR1 LNHDA and CDR2 SQIVND come from the germline V gene (reference sequence). V shed 3 bases and J 10 bases; nucleotides not matched to a gene: 7. The CDR3 bases are TGTGCCAGTAGTATGGATTCCGGGACAGGGGGCTCACCCCTCCACTTT. The encoded protein is CASSMDSGTGGSPLHF.

V is TRBV7-2 and J is TRBJ2-4; D uncertain. Trimming stripped 0 bases from V and 0 bases from J, with 3 bases between. This CDR3 is built from 14 residues. CDR1 is SGHTA and CDR2 is FQGNSA in the germline V gene. CDR3 coding DNA: TGTGCCAGCAGCTTAGCAGTAGCCAAAAACATTCAGTACTTC. It specifies CASSLAVAKNIQYF.

This chain uses TRBV7-9 with TRBJ2-7; D is possibly TRBD1 (7 bases). The CDR3 totals 17 residues. Germline values: CDR1 SEHNR, CDR2 FQNEAQ (reference sequence). V was shortened by 1 base and J by 2 bases, with 18 bases between the two germline ends. The CDR3 DNA is TGTGCCAGCAGCTTAGAGAGTTGGGCAGGGGGGCCCTACGAGCAGTACTTC. Translated: CASSLESWAGGPYEQYF.

The chain employs TRBV28 and TRBJ2-4, with D possibly being TRBD1 (6 bases). Trimming took 5 bases from V and 6 from J, leaving 14 bases between them. CDR1 and CDR2 (germline): MDHEN, SYDVKM. CDR3 length: 14 residues. The CDR3 loop is CASSDRDNLNIQYF. DNA for the CDR3: TGTGCCAGCAGTGACCGGGACAATTTAAACATTCAGTACTTC.

The chain links TRBV5-1 to TRBJ2-5; 8 nucleotides align to TRBD2. The J call may not be correct, given that the DNA end is closer to TRBJ2-7. The germline V gene has CDR1 SGHRS and CDR2 YFSETQ. The length of the CDR3 is 15 residues. As DNA, the CDR3 is TGCGCCAGCAGCTTGGGAGCGGGGGCCTCGTACGAGCAGTACTTC. It encodes CASSLGAGASYEQYF.